One and the same sample provided the 26 T cell receptor beta chains below, sequenced in a study of blood T cell repertoires in COVID-19. Sequenced by immunoSEQ multiplex PCR; TCRdb stores in-frame clones only, minus some. The data show roughly 280,000 clones, approximately 85% seen once. What was sequenced was peripheral blood. All receptors derive from a woman between 65 and 79 years old with acute or convalescent COVID-19.

This clone was seen only a few times. This chain connects TRBV3-1 (or the pseudogene TRBV3-2) to TRBJ2-1; D is undetermined. The CDR3 extends over 16 amino acids. V lost 0 bases, J lost 0 bases, and 9 bases lay in between. Germline V gene lookup returns CDR1 LGHDT and CDR2 YNNKEL (reference sequence). The chain's CDR3 is CASSQDDKRSYNEQFF. CDR3 DNA: TGTGCCAGCAGCCAAGATGACAAACGCTCCTACAATGAGCAGTTCTTC.

This clone was observed a single time. The gene calls are TRBV29-1 and TRBJ2-3; D remains ambiguous. CDR1 and CDR2 from the germline V gene are SQVTM and ANQGSEA. V was pared by 6 bases and J by 6 bases, with 19 bases between. The CDR3 sequence is 14 residues long. This chain's CDR3 is CSVQARLRRDTQYF. CDR3 nucleotides: TGCAGCGTCCAAGCGCGGCTTCGGCGGGATACGCAGTATTTT.

This clone is a singleton in its sample. The chain has TRBV5-1 and TRBJ2-5, with D perhaps matching TRBD2 (6 bases). The V gene's germline CDR1 is SGHRS and CDR2 YFSETQ. Trimming pared 3 bases from V and 0 bases from J, leaving 12 bases between. The CDR3 sequence is 15 residues long. CDR3 residues: CASSSNAGYQETQYF. The CDR3 DNA sequence: TGCGCCAGCAGCTCAAACGCGGGGTACCAAGAGACCCAGTACTTC.

The chain has TRBV6-2 or TRBV6-3 and TRBJ2-1; TRBD1 matches at 7 bases. The CDR3 spans 13 residues. Germline V gene data show CDR1 as MNHEY and CDR2 as SVGEGT. J was trimmed by 6 bases and V by 6 bases; bases with no gene match: 5. CDR3: CASSPDRVNEQFF. The CDR3 coding sequence is TGTGCCAGCAGCCCAGACAGGGTCAATGAGCAGTTCTTC.

The rearrangement uses TRBV28 and TRBJ1-4; TRBD1 matches 7 bases. This CDR3 is built from 15 residues. Germline loops: CDR1 MDHEN, CDR2 SYDVKM. J lost 0 bases, V lost 5 bases, and 3 bases had no gene match. As DNA, the CDR3 is TGTGCCAGCAGTCCCCAGGGGGCAACTAATGAAAAACTGTTTTTT. Its protein is CASSPQGATNEKLFF.

The chain combines TRBV6-1 with TRBJ1-1; D gene ambiguous. There are 14 residues in the CDR3. From germline, CDR1 is MNHNS and CDR2 SASEGT. V gave up 3 bases and J gave up 2 bases, with 10 bases separating them. The CDR3 protein is CASSDKTGNTEAFF. Here the CDR3 DNA reads TGTGCCAGCAGTGATAAAACGGGTAACACTGAAGCTTTCTTT.

V and J are TRBV5-1 and TRBJ2-1; the D gene is possibly TRBD1 (7 bases). The length of the CDR3 is 16 residues. Germline CDR1 reads SGHRS; CDR2 reads YFSETQ. The V gene lost 4 bases and the J gene lost 1 base, with 15 bases spanning the gap. Written as DNA, the CDR3 is TGCGCCAGCAGCCCTTCGACAGGGAGGTCCTACAATGAGCAGTTCTTC. The encoded protein is CASSPSTGRSYNEQFF.

The chain joins TRBV5-1 to TRBJ2-3; D remains ambiguous. CDR1 SGHRS and CDR2 YFSETQ come from the germline V gene. The CDR3 totals 15 residues. The V and J ends lost 2 bases and 0 bases respectively, with 10 bases between them. CDR3 DNA sequence: TGCGCCAGCAGCTTCGATAGCACTAGCACAGATACGCAGTATTTT. Amino acids: CASSFDSTSTDTQYF.

CDR3 DNA: TGTGCCAGCAGTTTGGCGGGTTTCTCCTACGAGCAGTACTTC. Amino acids: CASSLAGFSYEQYF. The chain joins TRBV28 to TRBJ2-7, with a weak D call TRBD2 (5 bases). CDR3 length: 14 residues. Looked up from germline, CDR1 is MDHEN and CDR2 is SYDVKM. Trimming left V 3 bases short and J 0 bases short, with 9 bases between.

This clone has just a few counts. The chain uses TRBV9 and TRBJ1-1; D unresolved. The CDR3 loop spans 14 amino acids. CDR1 is SGDLS, CDR2 YYNGEE, per germline. Trimming took off 4 bases at V and 1 base at J, with 11 bases between the two ends. CDR3 amino acids: CASSPRRENTEAFF. The CDR3 DNA follows: TGTGCCAGCAGCCCCCGGAGGGAGAACACTGAAGCTTTCTTT.

The V gene is TRBV15, the J gene TRBJ1-2, with 7 bases that match TRBD1. The V segment lost 3 bases and the J segment 3 bases; nucleotides outside the gene matches: 1. Germline values: CDR1 LNHNV, CDR2 YYDKDF (reference sequence). The CDR3 totals 13 residues. CDR3 region: CATSSRGDYGYTF. As DNA, the CDR3 is TGTGCCACCAGCAGCAGGGGGGACTATGGCTACACCTTC.

V is TRBV30 and J is TRBJ2-7; no clear D gene. Germline V CDR1 and CDR2: GTSNPN, SVGIG (reference sequence). This CDR3 has 10 residues. Trimming removed 5 bases at V and 11 bases at J, with 13 bases between. The CDR3 DNA reads TGTGCCTGGGGTTCGGAGTTAAAGTACTTC. It codes for CAWGSELKYF. Full variable domain (outside the CDR3, taken from reference TRBV30 and TRBJ2-7): SQTIHQWPATLVQPVGSPLSLECTVEGTSNPNLYWYRQAAGRGLQLLFYSVGIGQISSEVPQNLSASRPQDRQFILSSKKLLLSDSGFYLCAWGSELKYFGPGTRLTVT.

The gene calls are TRBV6-5 and TRBJ1-5; TRBD1 agrees at 9 bases. After removal of 8 bases from V and 5 bases from J, the junction contained 7 bases not matched to a gene. The CDR3 consists of 14 residues. Germline V lookup: CDR1 MNHEY, CDR2 SVGAGI. The CDR3 spells CASLETGGHQPQHF. The DNA for the CDR3 is TGTGCCAGCCTAGAGACAGGGGGGCATCAGCCCCAGCATTTT.

The chain joins TRBV11-1 to TRBJ1-1; no clear D. Germline V lookup: CDR1 SGHAT, CDR2 FQDESV (reference sequence). The CDR3 has 15 residues. Trimming took off 0 bases at V and 1 base at J, with 9 bases between the two ends. The CDR3 DNA reads TGTGCCAGCAGCTTAGCCCGTCGAGAGAACACTGAAGCTTTCTTT. Amino acid sequence: CASSLARRENTEAFF. The whole variable domain, remainder taken from reference TRBV11-1 and TRBJ1-1, is EAEVAQSPRYKITEKSQAVAFWCDPISGHATLYWYRQILGQGPELLVQFQDESVVDDSQLPKDRFSAERLKGVDSTLKIQPAELGDSAMYLCASSLARRENTEAFFGQGTRLTVV.

CDR3 loop: CATRDSRNSPLHF. The DNA of the CDR3 is TGTGCCACCCGGGACAGCCGAAATTCACCCCTCCACTTT. This chain connects TRBV19 to TRBJ1-6; 7 nucleotides line up with TRBD1. J was trimmed by 7 bases and V by 10 bases; bases with no gene match: 7. The CDR3 has 13 amino acids. Germline CDR1 is LNHDA and CDR2 is SQIVND (reference sequence).

The J gene is TRBJ2-1, the V gene TRBV4-1; 7 bases line up with TRBD1. Germline V gene lookup returns CDR1 MGHRA and CDR2 YSYEKL. This CDR3 comprises 16 residues. V lost 0 bases to trimming and J lost 2 bases; unmatched junction nucleotides: 4. The DNA for the CDR3 is TGCGCCAGCAGCCAAGAAGGTAGGGGGCCCTACAATGAGCAGTTCTTC. Protein: CASSQEGRGPYNEQFF.

The table lists this clone with a count of one. The V call is TRBV2, the J call TRBJ1-2, with D uncertain. Deletions cut 8 bases from V and 1 base from J, with 17 bases between. The germline gives CDR1 SNHLY, CDR2 FYNNEI. This CDR3 spans 15 amino acids. CDR3: CASSRRGRGNYGYTF. The CDR3 region has the DNA TGTGCCAGCTCCCGGCGAGGACGGGGTAACTATGGCTACACCTTC.

The V and J genes are TRBV7-9 and TRBJ2-2; 9 nucleotides align to TRBD2. The CDR3 is 16 residues long. The ends lost 5 bases at V and 2 bases at J; junction bases unmatched: 6. The V gene's germline CDR1 is SEHNR and CDR2 FQNEAQ (reference sequence). The CDR3 DNA follows: TGTGCCAGCAGCACCCGAGCGGGGGGAAACACCGGGGAGCTGTTTTTT. This encodes CASSTRAGGNTGELFF.

The genes are TRBV5-1 and TRBJ1-5; maybe TRBD1 (5 bases). The CDR3 covers 15 residues. Germline CDR1 SGHRS, CDR2 YFSETQ. V was cut by 0 bases and J by 0 bases, with 7 bases left in between. In nucleotides, the CDR3 is TGCGCCAGCAGCTTGGGACAGTATAGCAATCAGCCCCAGCATTTT. Amino acid sequence: CASSLGQYSNQPQHF.

The genes are TRBV9 and TRBJ1-2; D possibly corresponds to TRBD1 (6 bases). Germline CDR1 is SGDLS and CDR2 is YYNGEE. CDR3 length: 15 amino acids. Deletions cut 4 bases from V and 6 bases from J, with 19 bases between. CDR3 region: CASSPADSPLDGYTF. In DNA form, the CDR3 reads TGTGCCAGCAGCCCTGCGGACAGCCCCCTAGATGGCTACACCTTC.

CDR3 sequence: CASSFLNNEQFF. The CDR3 region has the DNA TGTGCCAGCAGCTTTCTTAACAATGAGCAGTTCTTC. V usage is TRBV5-8 and J usage is TRBJ2-1; D gene uncertain. There are 12 residues in the CDR3. The germline CDR1 and CDR2 sequences are SGHTS and YDEGEE. V gave up 2 bases and J gave up 5 bases, with 5 bases separating them.

The rearrangement uses TRBV25-1 and TRBJ1-4; D perhaps matches TRBD1 (6 bases). From germline, CDR1 is MGHDK and CDR2 SYGVNS. The CDR3 covers 14 residues. V was shortened by 7 bases and J by 9 bases, with 18 bases between the two germline ends. The CDR3 bases are TGTGCCAGCACCTCCCCGGGACAACAACAAAAACTGTTTTTT. This encodes CASTSPGQQQKLFF.

V and J are TRBV5-1 and TRBJ2-1; TRBD1 matches at 10 bases. Germline CDR1 SGHRS, CDR2 YFSETQ. The CDR3 spans 16 residues. Trimming removed 2 bases from V and 7 bases from J; junction bases left unmatched: 9. The CDR3 here is CASSFAPGTGANEQFF. CDR3 bases: TGCGCCAGCAGCTTTGCCCCCGGGACAGGGGCGAATGAGCAGTTCTTC.

This chain uses TRBV18 with TRBJ1-4; 7 positions agree with TRBD1. The CDR3 spans 13 residues. Trimming cost V 0 bases and J 13 bases; bases outside gene matches: 5. From germline, CDR1 is KGHSH and CDR2 LQKENI. This CDR3 reads CASSPPTPGGLFF. CDR3 nucleotide sequence: TGTGCCAGCTCACCACCGACGCCAGGGGGACTGTTTTTT.

J is TRBJ1-3 and V is TRBV29-1; D not certain. V lost 8 bases, J lost 4 bases, and 9 bases lay in between. The CDR3 is 11 amino acids. Germline-derived CDR1 and CDR2 are SQVTM and ANQGSEA. DNA of the CDR3: TGCAGCTTGTCGTCCGGAAACACCATATATTTT. Translation: CSLSSGNTIYF.

The rearrangement uses TRBV5-6 and TRBJ1-1, with a tentative D call TRBD1 (5 bases). The CDR3 consists of 13 residues. The V and J ends lost 6 bases and 10 bases respectively, with 19 bases between them. In germline, CDR1 is SGHDT, CDR2 YYEEEE. The CDR3 bases are TGTGCCAGCACCCTGGGGGGAGGGGTGGTAGCTTTCTTT. Its translation is CASTLGGGVVAFF.